This T cell receptor (beta chain) comes out of a study of T cell repertoires in cytomegalovirus infection. For the study at large: HLA-B-restricted CMV epitopes that are well studied were used alongside recently identified HLA-C-restricted ones. Public TCR beta signatures provided an indication of both CMV infection and a matching HLA type. Whole-study findings and limits: Ex vivo responses were dominated by HLA-C-restricted CMV-specific TCR beta clonotypes.

TCRdb re-called the reads through MiXCR, storing one row per CDR3 protein. Here the sample spans more than 110,000 distinct CDR3 sequences, about 31% being singletons. CDR3 length: 12 residues. Trimming took 4 bases from V and 3 from J, leaving 6 bases between them. In germline, CDR1 is SNHLY, CDR2 FYNNEI. About this clonotype: The antigen remains unidentified.

Sequenced material: CD8+ T cells from cultured PBMCs, taken from culture after CMV antigen stimulation. The chain joins TRBV2 to TRBJ1-1; D gene uncertain. The sequence was collected from a human donor in good health (CMV status not recorded). Some clones in this sample may be carry-over from other donors' samples. The CDR3 sequence: CASSVGYTEAFF. CDR3 bases: TGTGCCAGCAGTGTGGGATACACTGAAGCTTTCTTT.